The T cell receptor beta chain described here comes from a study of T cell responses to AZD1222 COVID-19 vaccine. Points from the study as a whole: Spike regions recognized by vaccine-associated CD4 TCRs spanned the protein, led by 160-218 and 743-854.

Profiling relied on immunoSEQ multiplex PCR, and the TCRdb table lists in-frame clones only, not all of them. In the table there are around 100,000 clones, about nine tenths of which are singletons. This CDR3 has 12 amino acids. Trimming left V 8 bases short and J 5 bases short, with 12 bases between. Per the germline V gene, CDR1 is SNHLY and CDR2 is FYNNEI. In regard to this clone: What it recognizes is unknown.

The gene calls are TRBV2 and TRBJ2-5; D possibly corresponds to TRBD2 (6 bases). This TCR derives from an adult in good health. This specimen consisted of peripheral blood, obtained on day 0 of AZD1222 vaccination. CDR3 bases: TGTGCCAGCCGCGGGGCTCGGGAGACCCAGTACTTC. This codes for CASRGARETQYF.